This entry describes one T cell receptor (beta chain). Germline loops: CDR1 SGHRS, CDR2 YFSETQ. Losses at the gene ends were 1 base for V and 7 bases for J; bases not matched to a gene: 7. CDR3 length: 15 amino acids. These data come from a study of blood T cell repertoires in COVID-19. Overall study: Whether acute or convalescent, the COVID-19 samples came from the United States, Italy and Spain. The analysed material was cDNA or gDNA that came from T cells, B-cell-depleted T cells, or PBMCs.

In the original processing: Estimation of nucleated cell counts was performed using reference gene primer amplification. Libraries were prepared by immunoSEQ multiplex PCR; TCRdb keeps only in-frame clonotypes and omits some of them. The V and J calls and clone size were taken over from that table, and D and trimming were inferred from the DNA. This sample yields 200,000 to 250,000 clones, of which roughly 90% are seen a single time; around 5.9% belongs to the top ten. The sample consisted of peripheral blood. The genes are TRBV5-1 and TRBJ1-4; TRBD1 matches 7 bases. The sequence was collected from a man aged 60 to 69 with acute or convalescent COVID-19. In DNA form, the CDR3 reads TGCGCCAGCAGCTTGAGAGAAGGGGGCGGTGAAAAACTGTTTTTT. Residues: CASSLREGGGEKLFF.